This T cell receptor beta chain was documented in a study of T cell repertoires in cytomegalovirus infection. Study-wide context: Indicated by public TCR beta signatures were CMV infection and matching HLA type. Study outcomes and limitations: Cumulative public TCR beta family frequency identified CMV carriers with the relevant HLA. What dominated the ex vivo response were HLA-C-restricted CMV-specific TCR beta clonotypes.

This clonotype was counted between two and nine times. Its antigen is not identified. A single record per CDR3 protein comes from TCRdb applying MiXCR to the reads. Among approximately 600,000 distinct CDR3 sequences listed, almost 40% were seen once. CDR1 SGHRS and CDR2 YFSETQ come from the germline V gene. The CDR3 runs 14 residues. After removal of 5 bases from V and 4 bases from J, the junction contained 5 bases not matched to a gene. The receptor comes from a human donor in good health (CMV status not recorded). Some clones in this sample may be carry-over from other donors' samples. The sequencing used cultured PBMCs, collected from culture after CMV antigen stimulation. The chain combines TRBV5-1 with TRBJ1-1; 10 bases agree with TRBD1. The CDR3 is CASRGQGLGTEAFF. The CDR3 bases are TGCGCCAGCAGGGGACAGGGGTTGGGCACTGAAGCTTTCTTT. The whole variable domain, remainder taken from reference TRBV5-1 and TRBJ1-1, is KAGVTQTPRYLIKTRGQQVTLSCSPISGHRSVSWYQQTPGQGLQFLFEYFSETQRNKGNFPGRFSGRQFSNSRSEMNVSTLELGDSALYLCASRGQGLGTEAFFGQGTRLTVV.